These 25 T cell receptor beta chains originate from one sample sequenced in a study of T cells after yellow fever vaccination. MiXCR, applied by TCRdb to the 5' RACE reads, yields one record per CDR3 protein. Altogether about 550,000 distinct CDR3 sequences are present, under 25% being singletons, with the ten largest covering 13% to 15%. The sequenced sample was PBMCs, obtained 15 days after the yellow fever booster vaccination. The receptors derive from a man younger than 40 who received the YFV17D yellow fever vaccine.

The chain uses TRBV6-2 or TRBV6-3 and TRBJ2-7, with TRBD1 identical over 11 bases. Germline V gene lookup returns CDR1 MNHEY and CDR2 SVGEGT. V shed 7 bases and J 2 bases; nucleotides not matched to a gene: 4. The CDR3 length is 14 residues. CDR3 sequence (DNA): TGTGCCAGCACTAGGGACAGGGGGGCCTACGAGCAGTACTTC. Protein product: CASTRDRGAYEQYF.

This rearrangement joins TRBV20-1 to TRBJ2-1; D is undetermined. CDR3 length: 11 amino acids. The V gene lost 6 bases and the J gene lost 4 bases, with 7 bases spanning the gap. Germline assignment: CDR1 DFQATT and CDR2 SNEGSKA (reference sequence). The CDR3 DNA is TGCAGTGCAAGCCAGTACAATGAGCAGTTCTTC. It specifies CSASQYNEQFF.

This clonotype came up a few times. The chain employs TRBV7-9 and TRBJ2-5; no clear D. The CDR3 is 15 residues long. Germline CDR1 SEHNR, CDR2 FQNEAQ (reference sequence). Trimming took 5 bases from V and 3 from J, leaving 16 bases between them. The CDR3 bases are TGTGCCAGCAGCCTCGACCGAAACTACAAAGAGACCCAGTACTTC. This translates into CASSLDRNYKETQYF.

The chain carries TRBV20-1 and TRBJ2-3; 7 nucleotides align to TRBD2. The CDR3 sequence is 14 residues long. Unmatched junction bases numbered 12, after V lost 6 bases and J lost 6 bases. Germline assignment: CDR1 DFQATT and CDR2 SNEGSKA (reference sequence). CDR3: CSAQLPGGSDTQYF. DNA of the CDR3: TGCAGTGCCCAGCTACCGGGAGGATCTGATACGCAGTATTTT.

The V call is TRBV20-1, the J call TRBJ2-1; weak D call: TRBD2 (5 bases). Trimming shortened V by 3 bases and J by 1 base, and 10 bases separated the two germline ends. CDR1 is DFQATT and CDR2 is SNEGSKA in the germline V gene (reference sequence). This CDR3 region has 14 residues. CDR3 coding DNA: TGCAGTGCTAGTAGACCGGGGTCCTACAATGAGCAGTTCTTC. This codes for CSASRPGSYNEQFF.

The chain links TRBV4-3 to TRBJ2-1, with 9 bases lining up with TRBD1. Trimming cost V 0 bases and J 9 bases; bases outside gene matches: 6. Germline V gene data show CDR1 as LGHNA and CDR2 as YSLEER. This CDR3 has 15 residues. The CDR3 DNA reads as TGCGCCAGCAGCCAAGATGGGACAGGGTGGGGTGAGCAGTTCTTC. Its protein is CASSQDGTGWGEQFF.

This chain joins TRBV6-6 and TRBJ1-6; D gene unclear. This CDR3 is 12 amino acids long. The V end lost 3 bases, the J end lost 6 bases, and 3 bases lay between the germline ends. The germline gives CDR1 MNHNY, CDR2 SVGAGI (reference sequence). CDR3 residues: CASSYSNSPLHF. The CDR3 coding sequence is TGTGCCAGCAGTTATTCTAATTCACCCCTCCACTTT.

This chain connects TRBV28 to TRBJ2-4; the match to TRBD2 covers 8 bases. The CDR3 runs to 14 residues. V was clipped by 6 bases and J by 6 bases; unmatched bases: 7. CDR1 is MDHEN and CDR2 is SYDVKM in the germline V gene. The CDR3 spells CASRRTGGINIQYF. In nucleotides, the CDR3 is TGTGCCAGCAGGAGAACGGGAGGGATAAACATTCAGTACTTC.

There are many counts of this clonotype. The chain combines TRBV5-6 with TRBJ2-7; TRBD2 is a possible D gene (5 bases). CDR1 and CDR2 (germline): SGHDT, YYEEEE. The CDR3 has 13 residues. Trimming left V 1 base short and J 4 bases short, with 9 bases between. CDR3 in DNA: TGTGCCAGCAGCTTGCGTTCGGGGTACGAGCAGTACTTC. The encoded protein is CASSLRSGYEQYF.

This clonotype appeared a few times. The chain links TRBV9 to TRBJ2-3, with a possible D match to TRBD1 (6 bases). CDR3 length: 14 residues. Trimming pared 8 bases from V and 0 bases from J, leaving 13 bases between. Germline V gene data show CDR1 as SGDLS and CDR2 as YYNGEE. This chain's CDR3 is CASGQSASTDTQYF. As DNA, the CDR3 is TGTGCCAGTGGACAGTCAGCTAGCACAGATACGCAGTATTTT.

To note about this clonotype: One end of the junction is discordant with germline, which a read error may explain. The rearrangement uses TRBV7-7 and TRBJ2-1; D is possibly TRBD2 (8 bases). Germline CDR1 SSHAT, CDR2 FNYEAQ (reference sequence). There are 14 residues in the CDR3. CDR3 loop: CASSLAGQRNEQFF. CDR3 DNA: TGTGCTAGCAGCTTAGCGGGACAGCGAAATGAGCAGTTCTTC.

J is TRBJ2-1 and V is TRBV27; possible D gene TRBD2, 5 bases. V gave up 7 bases and J gave up 4 bases, with 17 bases separating them. The CDR3 spans 15 residues. The V gene's germline CDR1 is MNHEY and CDR2 SMNVEV (reference sequence). CDR3 nucleotide sequence: TGTGCCAGCACTCCTAGAAATACGGGATACAATGAGCAGTTCTTC. Translation gives CASTPRNTGYNEQFF.

This rearrangement joins TRBV20-1 to TRBJ2-2; no clear D. This CDR3 has 15 amino acids. Deletions cut 2 bases from V and 2 bases from J, with 12 bases between. Germline V gene sequence: CDR1 DFQATT, CDR2 SNEGSKA (reference sequence). The CDR3 loop is CSARSPLKNTGELFF. CDR3 nucleotide sequence: TGCAGTGCTAGAAGCCCCCTGAAAAACACCGGGGAGCTGTTTTTT.

The chain employs TRBV7-2 and TRBJ2-1; no firm D call. Germline CDR1 is SGHTA and CDR2 is FQGNSA. The V end was cut by 5 bases, the J end by 5 bases, with 13 bases between. CDR3 size: 14 residues. For the CDR3, the DNA is TGTGCCAGCAGCGTCGGACCAGTGAACAATGAGCAGTTCTTC. It codes for CASSVGPVNNEQFF. The variable domain in full, with the rest retrieved from reference TRBV7-2 and TRBJ2-1, is GAGVSQSPSNKVTEKGKDVELRCDPISGHTALYWYRQSLGQGLEFLIYFQGNSAPDKSGLPSDRFSAERTGGSVSTLTIQRTQQEDSAVYLCASSVGPVNNEQFFGPGTRLTVL.

The chain links TRBV28 to TRBJ1-3; tentative D call: TRBD1 (6 bases). With 6 bases removed from V and 0 bases from J, the gap between germline ends came to 18 bases. Germline V gives CDR1 MDHEN, CDR2 SYDVKM. The CDR3 spans 17 residues. The CDR3 loop reads CASSRTGGLFSGNTIYF. The CDR3, as DNA: TGTGCCAGCAGCCGCACCGGGGGCCTCTTCTCTGGAAACACCATATATTTT. Supplemented by reference TRBV28 and TRBJ1-3, the full variable domain reads DVKVTQSSRYLVKRTGEKVFLECVQDMDHENMFWYRQDPGLGLRLIYFSYDVKMKEKGDIPEGYSVSREKKERFSLILESASTNQTSMYLCASSRTGGLFSGNTIYFGEGSWLTVV.

This clonotype was seen only a few times. The chain uses TRBV29-1 and TRBJ2-7; no reliable D call. The CDR3 has 11 residues. Germline CDR1 reads SQVTM; CDR2 reads ANQGSEA. With 6 bases removed from V and 5 bases from J, the gap between germline ends came to 11 bases. The CDR3 DNA follows: TGCAGCGTATCTAGTTTCGACGAGCAGTACTTC. It encodes CSVSSFDEQYF.

This chain uses TRBV18 with TRBJ2-3; D may be TRBD2 (5 bases). V was pared by 4 bases and J by 1 base, with 9 bases between. The germline V gene encodes CDR1 KGHSH and CDR2 LQKENI. This CDR3 has 14 residues. CDR3 coding DNA: TGTGCCAGCTCACGCGACGGGGGCACAGATACGCAGTATTTT. This codes for CASSRDGGTDTQYF.

This clonotype has only a few counts. The gene calls are TRBV7-6 and TRBJ2-5, with D unclear. The CDR3 is 14 residues long. Germline loops: CDR1 SGHVS, CDR2 FNYEAQ. V shed 5 bases and J shed 4 bases, with 14 bases lying between them. CDR3 nucleotides: TGTGCCAGCAGCAAGAGACTCTTGCCAGAGACCCAGTACTTC. Amino acid sequence: CASSKRLLPETQYF.

The rearrangement uses TRBV18 and TRBJ2-6; no definite D call. The CDR3 loop spans 14 amino acids. The germline gives CDR1 KGHSH, CDR2 LQKENI. The V and J ends lost 3 bases and 3 bases respectively, with 6 bases between them. CDR3 residues: CASSPPYGANVLTF. CDR3 nucleotides: TGTGCCAGCTCACCCCCTTATGGGGCCAACGTCCTGACTTTC. Full variable domain (remainder filled in from reference TRBV18 and TRBJ2-6): NAGVMQNPRHLVRRRGQEARLRCSPMKGHSHVYWYRQLPEEGLKFMVYLQKENIIDESGMPKERFSAEFPKEGPSILRIQQVVRGDSAAYFCASSPPYGANVLTFGAGSRLTVL.

The chain links TRBV12-3 or TRBV12-4 to TRBJ2-5, with 9 nucleotides matching TRBD2. The CDR3 length is 15 residues. Trimming at V came to 7 bases and at J to 7 bases, leaving 13 bases not matched to a gene. CDR3 region: CASTGLAGFRATQYF. The CDR3 DNA follows: TGTGCCAGCACGGGGCTAGCGGGATTCAGGGCGACCCAGTACTTC.

This clonotype was seen a few times. The V and J genes are TRBV5-1 and TRBJ2-5; no firm D call. The CDR3 covers 14 residues. V dropped 0 bases and J dropped 4 bases, with 10 bases sitting between them. Germline CDR1 is SGHRS and CDR2 is YFSETQ. The CDR3 is CASSLERLSETQYF. DNA for the CDR3: TGCGCCAGCAGCTTGGAACGTTTGTCAGAGACCCAGTACTTC.

This clonotype was seen a few times. The chain recombines TRBV18 with TRBJ2-5; no definite D call. Germline CDR1 KGHSH, CDR2 LQKENI. The CDR3 has 15 residues. Trimming cost V 3 bases and J 4 bases, with 15 bases left between them. Here the CDR3 reads CASSPSGMVGETQYF. The CDR3 bases are TGTGCCAGCTCACCGTCTGGGATGGTCGGAGAGACCCAGTACTTC.

The CDR3 spells CASSKARNQPQHF. CDR3 coding DNA: TGTGCCAGTAGCAAAGCACGCAATCAGCCCCAGCATTTT. The genes are TRBV19 and TRBJ1-5; D unclear. V lost 6 bases to trimming and J lost 2 bases, with 8 bases between them. In germline, CDR1 is LNHDA, CDR2 SQIVND (reference sequence). This CDR3 has 13 residues. Full variable domain (remainder filled in from reference TRBV19 and TRBJ1-5): DGGITQSPKYLFRKEGQNVTLSCEQNLNHDAMYWYRQDPGQGLRLIYYSQIVNDFQKGDIAEGYSVSREKKESFPLTVTSAQKNPTAFYLCASSKARNQPQHFGDGTRLSIL.

This clonotype was observed a few times. The chain has TRBV10-3 and TRBJ1-2, with TRBD1 identical over 7 bases. V shed 10 bases, J shed 0 bases, and the junction held 5 bases outside the gene matches. The germline V gene encodes CDR1 ENHRY and CDR2 SYGVKD. The CDR3 runs to 13 residues. The CDR3 bases are TGTGCCACCGAAGGGACAGCTAACTATGGCTACACCTTC. Translated, it gives CATEGTANYGYTF.

The chain has TRBV7-9 and TRBJ2-7; D is unresolved. V lost 7 bases and J lost 2, with 18 bases in between. The CDR3 runs 15 residues. Germline CDR1 SEHNR, CDR2 FQNEAQ (reference sequence). The chain's CDR3 is CASTSMVGITYEQYF. The CDR3 region has the DNA TGTGCCAGCACCTCTATGGTAGGGATTACCTACGAGCAGTACTTC.